Below, one TCR beta chain is given with its context. The record originates from a study of blood T cell repertoires in COVID-19. About the study: COVID-19 samples collected from the United States, Italy and Spain covered acute and convalescent phases. The analysed material was cDNA or gDNA that came from T cells, B-cell-depleted T cells, or PBMCs.

This CDR3 has 15 residues. Germline V gene data show CDR1 as LNHDA and CDR2 as SQIVND (reference sequence). V lost 3 bases and J lost 7, with 16 bases in between. Seattle patients were enrolled during active infection and followed longitudinally. Per the study methods: Reference gene primer amplification gave estimated nucleated cell counts. Assay used: immunoSEQ multiplex PCR; TCRdb lists only in-frame clones, some missing. V, J and clone size are taken as reported in that table, and D and trimming were inferred from the DNA itself. The sample records 410,000 or so clones, about 91% being singletons.

The chain joins TRBV19 to TRBJ1-5; D is possibly TRBD1 (6 bases). Sequencing was performed on peripheral blood. This sequence was found in a woman aged 40 to 50 with COVID-19, enrolled during active disease. For the CDR3, the DNA is TGTGCCAGTAGTATCCGCGGGGGGCTGGGCCAGCCCCAGCATTTT. Translated: CASSIRGGLGQPQHF.